These T cell receptor beta chains were read from a single sample in a study of human T cells and chemical hapten exposure. From the 5' RACE reads, TCRdb called clonotypes with MiXCR, one entry per CDR3 protein. There are under 85,000 distinct CDR3 sequences in the sample; more than 7.5% occur only once, and approximately 2.3% lies in the top ten. These receptors were obtained from a male donor in good health. CDR3s include the opening cysteine and the closing phenylalanine or tryptophan. Fields, in order: CDR3 length, D gene, clone size, J gene, V gene, CDR3 protein, CDR3 DNA. The D gene is left open where the match is weak. Where a row states a size, it is once, few, many or the class of an expanded clone; other rows omit it.

len: 10
d_gene: -
abundance: many
j_gene: TRBJ2-1
v_gene: TRBV29-1
CDR3aa: CSVVGNEQFF
CDR3nt: TGCAGCGTTGTGGGGAATGAGCAGTTCTTC

len: 13
d_gene: -
abundance: many
j_gene: TRBJ2-1
v_gene: TRBV12-3/TRBV12-4
CDR3aa: CASIKALGNEQFF
CDR3nt: TGTGCCAGCATCAAGGCCCTCGGCAATGAGCAGTTCTTC

len: 15
d_gene: TRBD1
abundance: many
j_gene: TRBJ2-7
v_gene: TRBV5-1
CDR3aa: CASSQGQASSYEQYF
CDR3nt: TGCGCCAGCAGCCAGGGACAGGCGAGCTCCTACGAGCAGTACTTC

len: 15
d_gene: -
abundance: many
j_gene: TRBJ1-6
v_gene: TRBV7-2
CDR3aa: CASSLVQRDNSPLHF
CDR3nt: TGTGCCAGCAGCTTAGTTCAGAGGGATAATTCACCCCTCCACTTT

len: 11
d_gene: -
abundance: many
j_gene: TRBJ1-1
v_gene: TRBV20-1
CDR3aa: CSASRNTEAFF
CDR3nt: TGCAGTGCTAGCAGGAACACTGAAGCTTTCTTT

len: 16
d_gene: -
abundance: -
j_gene: TRBJ1-1
v_gene: TRBV21-1
CDR3aa: CASSSAGDRIPWGAFF
CDR3nt: TGTGCCAGCAGCTCGGCCGGGGACAGGATCCCCTGGGGAGCTTTCTTT

len: 15
d_gene: -
abundance: few
j_gene: TRBJ1-2
v_gene: TRBV27
CDR3aa: CASSALGGGNYGYTF
CDR3nt: TGTGCCAGCAGTGCCCTAGGGGGGGGGAACTATGGCTACACCTTC

len: 16
d_gene: -
abundance: many
j_gene: TRBJ1-6
v_gene: TRBV18
CDR3aa: CASSPADSRYNSPLHF
CDR3nt: TGTGCCAGCTCACCCGCGGACAGCAGATATAATTCACCCCTCCACTTT

len: 11
d_gene: -
abundance: -
j_gene: TRBJ1-1
v_gene: TRBV25-1
CDR3aa: CASSIGGEAFF
CDR3nt: TGTGCCAGCTCCATCGGGGGGGAAGCTTTCTTT

len: 15
d_gene: TRBD1
abundance: once
j_gene: TRBJ1-2
v_gene: TRBV25-1
CDR3aa: CASSGARQGGYGDTF
CDR3nt: TGTGCCAGCAGTGGAGCACGACAGGGGGGCTATGGCGACACCTTC

len: 13
d_gene: TRBD1
abundance: -
j_gene: TRBJ1-1
v_gene: TRBV10-3
CDR3aa: CAISGTGTTEAFF
CDR3nt: TGTGCCATCAGTGGGACAGGGACCACTGAAGCTTTCTTT

len: 17
d_gene: TRBD2
abundance: many
j_gene: TRBJ2-3
v_gene: TRBV12-3/TRBV12-4
CDR3aa: CASSSGTSGGVPDTQYF
CDR3nt: TGTGCCAGCAGTTCCGGGACTAGCGGGGGGGTCCCAGATACGCAGTATTTT

len: 15
d_gene: -
abundance: -
j_gene: TRBJ2-5
v_gene: TRBV10-3
CDR3aa: CAISVSDSLQETQYF
CDR3nt: TGTGCCATCAGTGTTTCAGATAGCCTCCAAGAGACCCAGTACTTC

len: 13
d_gene: -
abundance: -
j_gene: TRBJ1-2
v_gene: TRBV14
CDR3aa: CASSQELVAGYTF
CDR3nt: TGTGCCAGCAGCCAAGAATTGGTAGCCGGCTACACCTTC

len: 14
d_gene: TRBD1
abundance: -
j_gene: TRBJ1-1
v_gene: TRBV27
CDR3aa: CASSATTGGTEAFF
CDR3nt: TGTGCCAGCAGTGCAACCACAGGGGGTACTGAAGCTTTCTTT

len: 14
d_gene: -
abundance: many
j_gene: TRBJ1-1
v_gene: TRBV7-9
CDR3aa: CACGRGSVDTEAFF
CDR3nt: TGTGCCTGCGGACGGGGATCTGTGGACACTGAAGCTTTCTTT

len: 12
d_gene: -
abundance: few
j_gene: TRBJ2-4
v_gene: TRBV20-1
CDR3aa: CSAREGMNIQYF
CDR3nt: TGCAGTGCTAGGGAGGGGATGAACATTCAGTACTTC

len: 14
d_gene: -
abundance: -
j_gene: TRBJ2-1
v_gene: TRBV20-1
CDR3aa: CSARDLATALEQFF
CDR3nt: TGCAGTGCTAGAGATTTGGCGACTGCCCTTGAGCAGTTCTTC

len: 14
d_gene: TRBD1
abundance: many
j_gene: TRBJ2-7
v_gene: TRBV11-1
CDR3aa: CASSLRDRPYEQYF
CDR3nt: TGTGCCAGCAGCTTAAGGGACAGACCCTACGAGCAGTACTTC

len: 21
d_gene: TRBD2
abundance: few
j_gene: TRBJ2-1
v_gene: TRBV7-2
CDR3aa: CASSFFLRWLAGDASYNEQFF
CDR3nt: TGTGCCAGCAGCTTTTTTCTTCGGTGGCTAGCGGGGGACGCATCCTACAATGAGCAGTTCTTC

len: 16
d_gene: TRBD2
abundance: many
j_gene: TRBJ2-3
v_gene: TRBV12-5
CDR3aa: CASGLVIAGRADTQYF
CDR3nt: TGTGCTAGTGGTTTGGTAATCGCAGGGAGGGCGGATACGCAGTATTTT

len: 13
d_gene: -
abundance: -
j_gene: TRBJ2-7
v_gene: TRBV7-9
CDR3aa: CASRPGQSYEQYF
CDR3nt: TGTGCCAGCAGACCCGGACAGTCCTACGAGCAGTACTTC

len: 15
d_gene: -
abundance: few
j_gene: TRBJ2-3
v_gene: TRBV7-7
CDR3aa: CASSYSRAFTLGEYF
CDR3nt: TGTGCCAGCAGCTATTCGAGGGCTTTCACACTCGGGGAGTATTTT

len: 13
d_gene: -
abundance: many
j_gene: TRBJ2-7
v_gene: TRBV6-5
CDR3aa: CASRNGQIYEQYF
CDR3nt: TGTGCCAGCAGAAATGGACAGATCTACGAGCAGTACTTC

len: 16
d_gene: -
abundance: -
j_gene: TRBJ1-2
v_gene: TRBV12-3/TRBV12-4
CDR3aa: CASSPEGGLTNYGYTF
CDR3nt: TGTGCCAGCAGCCCGGAAGGGGGTCTGACTAACTATGGCTACACCTTC

len: 14
d_gene: TRBD2
abundance: many
j_gene: TRBJ2-1
v_gene: TRBV20-1
CDR3aa: CSAARESFINEQFF
CDR3nt: TGCAGTGCTGCGCGGGAGTCATTTATAAATGAGCAGTTCTTC

len: 16
d_gene: TRBD2
abundance: many
j_gene: TRBJ2-3
v_gene: TRBV6-2/TRBV6-3
CDR3aa: CASSYAASGGTDTQYF
CDR3nt: TGTGCCAGCAGTTACGCGGCTAGCGGGGGAACAGATACGCAGTATTTT

len: 13
d_gene: -
abundance: many
j_gene: TRBJ1-6
v_gene: TRBV5-1
CDR3aa: CASSLDGMRPLHF
CDR3nt: TGCGCCAGCAGCTTAGACGGGATGAGGCCCCTCCACTTT

len: 16
d_gene: -
abundance: many
j_gene: TRBJ2-3
v_gene: TRBV4-3
CDR3aa: CASSQVGAAITDTQYF
CDR3nt: TGCGCCAGCAGCCAAGTCGGTGCGGCAATCACAGATACGCAGTATTTT

len: 10
d_gene: -
abundance: -
j_gene: TRBJ1-1
v_gene: TRBV13
CDR3aa: CASSTVTAFF
CDR3nt: TGTGCCAGCAGCACAGTTACAGCTTTCTTT

len: 11
d_gene: -
abundance: many
j_gene: TRBJ2-1
v_gene: TRBV7-9
CDR3aa: CASSGTSEQFF
CDR3nt: TGTGCCAGCAGCGGGACATCTGAGCAGTTCTTC

len: 18
d_gene: TRBD1
abundance: many
j_gene: TRBJ1-5
v_gene: TRBV12-3/TRBV12-4
CDR3aa: CASSQGTGGANSDQPQHF
CDR3nt: TGTGCCAGCAGTCAGGGGACAGGGGGCGCGAATTCTGATCAGCCCCAGCATTTT

len: 14
d_gene: -
abundance: -
j_gene: TRBJ1-1
v_gene: TRBV7-2
CDR3aa: CASSRGDTNTEAFF
CDR3nt: TGTGCCAGCAGCCGGGGGGACACAAACACTGAAGCTTTCTTT

len: 20
d_gene: TRBD2
abundance: -
j_gene: TRBJ2-3
v_gene: TRBV11-2
CDR3aa: CASSLDGGLAGGRSTDTQYF
CDR3nt: TGTGCCAGCAGCTTAGATGGGGGGCTAGCGGGGGGCCGAAGCACAGATACGCAGTATTTT

len: 13
d_gene: -
abundance: few
j_gene: TRBJ1-4
v_gene: TRBV20-1
CDR3aa: CSASTHRAEKLFF
CDR3nt: TGCAGTGCTAGTACACATCGGGCTGAAAAACTGTTTTTT

len: 14
d_gene: -
abundance: -
j_gene: TRBJ1-3
v_gene: TRBV27
CDR3aa: CASSLSRSGNTIYF
CDR3nt: TGTGCCAGCAGTTTATCCAGGTCGGGAAACACCATATATTTT

len: 14
d_gene: TRBD2
abundance: -
j_gene: TRBJ2-3
v_gene: TRBV7-2
CDR3aa: CASQTSGNTDTQYF
CDR3nt: TGTGCCAGCCAAACTAGCGGGAACACAGATACGCAGTATTTT

len: 14
d_gene: -
abundance: many
j_gene: TRBJ1-3
v_gene: TRBV12-3/TRBV12-4
CDR3aa: CASSLHGSGNTIYF
CDR3nt: TGTGCCAGCAGTCTCCACGGCTCTGGAAACACCATATATTTT

len: 12
d_gene: -
abundance: many
j_gene: TRBJ2-2
v_gene: TRBV29-1
CDR3aa: CSAGEPTGELFF
CDR3nt: TGCAGCGCGGGGGAACCCACCGGGGAGCTGTTTTTT

len: 13
d_gene: -
abundance: once
j_gene: TRBJ1-1
v_gene: TRBV5-4
CDR3aa: CASSQDRVLQAFF
CDR3nt: TGTGCCAGCAGCCAGGACCGAGTTCTTCAGGCTTTCTTT